This T cell receptor (beta chain) was captured by sequencing in a study of shared clonotypes between healthy human individuals. Concerning this clone itself: The antigen is not known.

TCRdb keeps only in-frame clones here, not all; method: immunoSEQ multiplex PCR. The sample yields some 980,000 clones, less than 85% seen once. Study conclusions and caveats: Unshared clonotypes carried lower generation probabilities than those common to all four donors. Blood was the only sampled material, and tissue repertoires likely differ.

The germline V gene has CDR1 SGDLS and CDR2 YYNGEE. Trimming took 0 bases from V and 1 from J, leaving 7 bases between them. CDR3 length equals 14 residues. Sequences were obtained from memory CD4+ T cells sorted from blood. The subset denotes: CD45RA-negative fraction. This receptor was taken from a man aged 18 to 30 in good health. The rearrangement links TRBV9 to TRBJ1-2; D gene uncertain. The CDR3 coding sequence is TGTGCCAGCAGCGTAGAGGCCGTTAACTATGGCTACACCTTC. As protein: CASSVEAVNYGYTF.